This T cell receptor (beta chain) was recorded in a study of cytomegalovirus exposure and HLA in healthy donors. Study results and limitations: About 87% or about 30% of the time was how often most TCR beta V segments were productive, according to an earlier analysis.

This clone has only a few counts. Its cognate antigen is unknown. This CDR3 has 16 residues. Trimming stripped 0 bases from V and 0 bases from J, with 12 bases between. Germline CDR1 reads KGHSH; CDR2 reads LQKENI. The PCR employed 60 Vbeta primers together with 13 Jbeta primers. Profiling relied on immunoSEQ multiplex PCR, and the TCRdb table lists in-frame clones only, not all of them. The table lists roughly 100,000 clones, around 10% of them singletons, with roughly 5% in the top ten. The chain has TRBV18 and TRBJ2-7; tentatively, D is TRBD2 (7 bases). The sequencing sample was made of PBMCs. The sequence was obtained from a middle-aged man in good health and CMV-seropositive. The CDR3 DNA follows: TGTGCCAGCTCACCACCAGAGGGGGGGAGCTCCTACGAGCAGTACTTC. Encoded protein: CASSPPEGGSSYEQYF.